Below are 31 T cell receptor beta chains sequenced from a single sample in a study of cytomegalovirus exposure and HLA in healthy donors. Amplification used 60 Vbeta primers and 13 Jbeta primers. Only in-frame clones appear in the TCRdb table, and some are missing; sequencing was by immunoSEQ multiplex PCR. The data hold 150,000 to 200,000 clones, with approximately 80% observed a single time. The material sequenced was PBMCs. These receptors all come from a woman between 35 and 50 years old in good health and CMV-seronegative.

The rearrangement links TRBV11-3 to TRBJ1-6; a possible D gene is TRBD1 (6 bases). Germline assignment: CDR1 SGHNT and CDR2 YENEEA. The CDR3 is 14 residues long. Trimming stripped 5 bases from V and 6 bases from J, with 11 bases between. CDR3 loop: CASSPRTVNSPLHF. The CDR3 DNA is TGTGCCAGCAGCCCAAGGACAGTTAATTCACCCCTCCACTTT.

The CDR3: CASSVDPGLFADTQYF. The CDR3 DNA is TGTGCCAGCAGCGTAGATCCTGGACTGTTCGCAGATACGCAGTATTTT. The chain links TRBV9 to TRBJ2-3; D possibly corresponds to TRBD2 (5 bases). The CDR3 runs 16 residues. The V end lost 0 bases, the J end lost 4 bases, and 15 bases lay between the germline ends. In germline, CDR1 is SGDLS, CDR2 YYNGEE.

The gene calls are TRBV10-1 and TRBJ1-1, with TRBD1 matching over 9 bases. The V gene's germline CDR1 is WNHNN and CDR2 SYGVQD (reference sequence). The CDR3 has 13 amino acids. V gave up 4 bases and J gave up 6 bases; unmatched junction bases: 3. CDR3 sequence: CASSVRTGAEAFF. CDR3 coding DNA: TGCGCCAGCAGTGTCCGGACAGGGGCTGAAGCTTTCTTT.

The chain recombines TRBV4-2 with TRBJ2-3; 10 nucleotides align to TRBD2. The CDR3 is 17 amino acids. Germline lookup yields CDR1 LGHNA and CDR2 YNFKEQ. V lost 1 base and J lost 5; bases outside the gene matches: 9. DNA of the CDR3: TGTGCCAGCAGCCAAGGCTTCGGGAGCGGGGGGGAAGATACGCAGTATTTT. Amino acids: CASSQGFGSGGEDTQYF.

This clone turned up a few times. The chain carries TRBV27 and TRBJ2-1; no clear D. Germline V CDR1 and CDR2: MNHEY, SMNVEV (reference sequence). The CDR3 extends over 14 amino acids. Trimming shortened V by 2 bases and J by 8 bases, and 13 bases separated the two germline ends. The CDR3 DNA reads TGTGCCAGCAGTTTAGTTAGACCAGGCGATGAGCAGTTCTTC. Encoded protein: CASSLVRPGDEQFF.

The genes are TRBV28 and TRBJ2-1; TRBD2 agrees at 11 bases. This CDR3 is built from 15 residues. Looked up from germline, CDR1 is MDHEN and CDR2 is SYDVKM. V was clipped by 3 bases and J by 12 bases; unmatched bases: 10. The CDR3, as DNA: TGTGCCAGCAGTTTTAGTAGCGGGGGGGCCCTCACGCAGTTCTTC. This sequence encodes CASSFSSGGALTQFF.

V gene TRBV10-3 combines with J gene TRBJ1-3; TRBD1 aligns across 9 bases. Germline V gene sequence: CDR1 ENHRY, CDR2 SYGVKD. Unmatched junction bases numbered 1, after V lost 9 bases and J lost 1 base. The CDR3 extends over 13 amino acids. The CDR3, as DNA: TGTGCCATGGGGACAGGGTCTGGAAACACCATATATTTT. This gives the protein CAMGTGSGNTIYF.

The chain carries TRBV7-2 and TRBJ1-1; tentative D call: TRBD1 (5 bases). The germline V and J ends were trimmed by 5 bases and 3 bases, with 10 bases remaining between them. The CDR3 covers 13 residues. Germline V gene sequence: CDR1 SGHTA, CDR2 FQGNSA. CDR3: CASSNQGYTEAFF. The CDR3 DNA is TGTGCCAGCAGCAACCAGGGTTACACTGAAGCTTTCTTT.

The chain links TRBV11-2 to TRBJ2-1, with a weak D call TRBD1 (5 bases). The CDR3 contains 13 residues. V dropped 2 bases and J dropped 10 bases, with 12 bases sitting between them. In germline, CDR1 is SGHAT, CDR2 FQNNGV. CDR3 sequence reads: CASSLSVQGEQFF. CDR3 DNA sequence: TGTGCCAGCAGCTTAAGCGTGCAGGGCGAGCAGTTCTTC.

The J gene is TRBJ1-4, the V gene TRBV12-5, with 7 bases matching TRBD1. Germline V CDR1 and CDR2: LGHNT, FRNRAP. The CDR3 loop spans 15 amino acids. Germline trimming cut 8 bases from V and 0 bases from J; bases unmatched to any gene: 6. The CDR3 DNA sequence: TGTGCTAGTAGCACAGGGGACCCAACTAATGAAAAACTGTTTTTT. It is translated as CASSTGDPTNEKLFF.

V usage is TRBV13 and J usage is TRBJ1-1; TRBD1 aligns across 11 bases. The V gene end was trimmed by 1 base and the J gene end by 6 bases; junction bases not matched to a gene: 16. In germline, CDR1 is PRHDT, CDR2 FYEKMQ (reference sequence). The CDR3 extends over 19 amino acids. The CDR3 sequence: CASSLVLGQGVGGRSEAFF. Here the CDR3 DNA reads TGTGCCAGCAGCTTAGTTTTGGGACAGGGGGTCGGGGGCCGCTCTGAAGCTTTCTTT.

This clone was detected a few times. The CDR3 is CASSVGVQQGGEKLFF. CDR3 nucleotides: TGTGCCAGCAGCGTAGGAGTCCAACAGGGTGGTGAAAAACTGTTTTTT. This rearrangement joins TRBV9 to TRBJ1-4; D is possibly TRBD1 (6 bases). The CDR3 spans 16 residues. The germline V gene has CDR1 SGDLS and CDR2 YYNGEE. Deletions cut 0 bases from V and 7 bases from J, with 16 bases between. Full variable domain (remainder filled in from reference TRBV9 and TRBJ1-4): DSGVTQTPKHLITATGQRVTLRCSPRSGDLSVYWYQQSLDQGLQFLIQYYNGEERAKGNILERFSAQQFPDLHSELNLSSLELGDSALYFCASSVGVQQGGEKLFFGSGTQLSVL.

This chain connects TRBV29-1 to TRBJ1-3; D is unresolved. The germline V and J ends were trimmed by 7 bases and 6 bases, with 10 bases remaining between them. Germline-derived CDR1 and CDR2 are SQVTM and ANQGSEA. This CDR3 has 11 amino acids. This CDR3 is CSAAAENTIYF. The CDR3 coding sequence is TGCAGCGCCGCGGCCGAAAACACCATATATTTT. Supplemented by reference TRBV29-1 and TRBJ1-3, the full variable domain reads SAVISQKPSRDICQRGTSLTIQCQVDSQVTMMFWYRQQPGQSLTLIATANQGSEATYESGFVIDKFPISRPNLTFSTLTVSNMSPEDSSIYLCSAAAENTIYFGEGSWLTVV.

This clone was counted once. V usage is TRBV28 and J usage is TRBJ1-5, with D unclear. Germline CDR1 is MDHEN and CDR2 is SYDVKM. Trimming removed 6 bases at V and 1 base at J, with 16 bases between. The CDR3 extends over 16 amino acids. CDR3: CASSHMALGSNQPQHF. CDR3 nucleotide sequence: TGTGCCAGCAGCCACATGGCCCTCGGGAGCAATCAGCCCCAGCATTTT.

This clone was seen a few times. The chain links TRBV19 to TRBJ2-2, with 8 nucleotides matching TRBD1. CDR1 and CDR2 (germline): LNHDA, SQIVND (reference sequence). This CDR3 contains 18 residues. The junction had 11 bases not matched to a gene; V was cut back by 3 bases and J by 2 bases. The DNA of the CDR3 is TGTGCCAGTAGTATCTCCGGGACAGGTCTAATTAACACCGGGGAGCTGTTTTTT. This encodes CASSISGTGLINTGELFF.

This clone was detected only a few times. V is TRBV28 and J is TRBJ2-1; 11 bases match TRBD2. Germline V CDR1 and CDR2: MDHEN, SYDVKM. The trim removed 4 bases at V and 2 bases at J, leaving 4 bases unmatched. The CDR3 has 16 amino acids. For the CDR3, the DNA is TGTGCCAGCAGTTCGGGACTAGCGGATACCTACAATGAGCAGTTCTTC. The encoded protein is CASSSGLADTYNEQFF.

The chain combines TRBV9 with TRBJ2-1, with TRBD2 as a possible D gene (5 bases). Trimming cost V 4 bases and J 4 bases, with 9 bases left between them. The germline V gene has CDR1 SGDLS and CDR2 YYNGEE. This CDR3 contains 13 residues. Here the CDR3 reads CASSRTGYNEQFF. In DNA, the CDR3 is TGTGCCAGCAGCAGGACGGGGTACAATGAGCAGTTCTTC.

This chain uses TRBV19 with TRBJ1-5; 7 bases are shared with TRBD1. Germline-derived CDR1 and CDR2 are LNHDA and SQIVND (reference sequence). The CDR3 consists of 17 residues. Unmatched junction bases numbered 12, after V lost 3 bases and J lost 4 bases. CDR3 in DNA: TGTGCCAGTAGTATTCCCAGGGACAGTCGGAGGAATCAGCCCCAGCATTTT. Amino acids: CASSIPRDSRRNQPQHF.

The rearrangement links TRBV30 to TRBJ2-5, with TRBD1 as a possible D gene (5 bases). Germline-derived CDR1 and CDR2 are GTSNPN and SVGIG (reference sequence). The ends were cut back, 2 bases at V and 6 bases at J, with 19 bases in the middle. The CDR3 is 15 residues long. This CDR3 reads CAWSTQGLGSQTQYF. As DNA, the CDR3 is TGTGCCTGGAGTACTCAGGGTTTAGGTTCCCAGACCCAGTACTTC.

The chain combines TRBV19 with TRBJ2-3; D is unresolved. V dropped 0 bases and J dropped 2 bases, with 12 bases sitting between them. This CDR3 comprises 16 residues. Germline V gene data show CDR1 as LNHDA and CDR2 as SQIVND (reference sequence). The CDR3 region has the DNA TGTGCCAGTAGTATAGACGACGCAGGTACCACAGATACGCAGTATTTT. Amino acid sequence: CASSIDDAGTTDTQYF.

CDR3 in amino acids: CASTRTPARYEQYF. CDR3 DNA: TGTGCCAGCACCCGGACACCGGCTCGGTACGAGCAGTACTTC. This chain joins TRBV28 and TRBJ2-7, with D tentatively TRBD1 (5 bases). CDR1 is MDHEN and CDR2 is SYDVKM in the germline V gene. The CDR3 covers 14 residues. Trimming shortened V by 7 bases and J by 4 bases, and 17 bases separated the two germline ends. Together with reference TRBV28 and TRBJ2-7, the CDR3 gives the full variable domain: DVKVTQSSRYLVKRTGEKVFLECVQDMDHENMFWYRQDPGLGLRLIYFSYDVKMKEKGDIPEGYSVSREKKERFSLILESASTNQTSMYLCASTRTPARYEQYFGPGTRLTVT.

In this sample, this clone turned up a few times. The CDR3 sequence: CASSGGREQETQYF. CDR3 DNA sequence: TGTGCCAGCAGTGGCGGGAGGGAGCAAGAGACCCAGTACTTC. The chain employs TRBV28 and TRBJ2-5; 9 bases are shared with TRBD2. The germline V gene encodes CDR1 MDHEN and CDR2 SYDVKM. V lost 5 bases to trimming and J lost 2 bases; unmatched junction nucleotides: 3. This CDR3 comprises 14 residues.

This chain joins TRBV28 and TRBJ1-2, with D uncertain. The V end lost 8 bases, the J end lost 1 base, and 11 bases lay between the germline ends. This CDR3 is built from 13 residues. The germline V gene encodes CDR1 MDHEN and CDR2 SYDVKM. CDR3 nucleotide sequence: TGTGCCAGCGCTATGAGGCGTAACTATGGCTACACCTTC. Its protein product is CASAMRRNYGYTF.

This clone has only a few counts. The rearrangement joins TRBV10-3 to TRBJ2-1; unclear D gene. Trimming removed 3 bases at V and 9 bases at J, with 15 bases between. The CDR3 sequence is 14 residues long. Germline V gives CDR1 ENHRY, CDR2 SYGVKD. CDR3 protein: CAISEPNERGEQFF. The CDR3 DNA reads TGTGCCATCAGTGAACCTAATGAGCGTGGTGAGCAGTTCTTC.

The CDR3 here is CASSPGGGRVETQYF. In DNA, the CDR3 is TGTGCCAGTAGTCCCGGGGGAGGTCGCGTCGAGACCCAGTACTTC. The V call is TRBV19, the J call TRBJ2-5; possibly TRBD2 for D (6 bases). V gave up 5 bases and J gave up 5 bases, with 18 bases separating them. Germline V CDR1 and CDR2: LNHDA, SQIVND (reference sequence). This CDR3 is 15 amino acids long.

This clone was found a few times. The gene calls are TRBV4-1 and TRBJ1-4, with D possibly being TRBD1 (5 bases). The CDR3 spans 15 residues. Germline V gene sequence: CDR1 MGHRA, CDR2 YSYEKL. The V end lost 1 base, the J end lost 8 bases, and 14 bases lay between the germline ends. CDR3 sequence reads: CASSQGGREREKLFF. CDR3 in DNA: TGCGCCAGCAGCCAAGGGGGCAGGGAACGGGAAAAACTGTTTTTT.

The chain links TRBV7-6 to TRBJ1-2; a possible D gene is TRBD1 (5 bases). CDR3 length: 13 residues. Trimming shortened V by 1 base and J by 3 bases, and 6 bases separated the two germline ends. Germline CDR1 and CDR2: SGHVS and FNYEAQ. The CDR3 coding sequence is TGTGCCAGCAGCTTAGTAGGGGACTATGGCTACACCTTC. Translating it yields CASSLVGDYGYTF. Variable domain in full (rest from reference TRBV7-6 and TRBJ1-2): GAGVSQSPRYKVTKRGQDVALRCDPISGHVSLYWYRQALGQGPEFLTYFNYEAQQDKSGLPNDRFSAERPEGSISTLTIQRTEQRDSAMYRCASSLVGDYGYTFGSGTRLTVV.

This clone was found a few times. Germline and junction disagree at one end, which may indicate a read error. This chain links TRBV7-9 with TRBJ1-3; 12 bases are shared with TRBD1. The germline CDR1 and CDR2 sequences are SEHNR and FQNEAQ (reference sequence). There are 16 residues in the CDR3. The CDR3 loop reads CSSSGTGGYGGNTIYF. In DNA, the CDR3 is TGTTCCAGCAGCGGGACAGGGGGCTATGGTGGAAACACCATATATTTT.

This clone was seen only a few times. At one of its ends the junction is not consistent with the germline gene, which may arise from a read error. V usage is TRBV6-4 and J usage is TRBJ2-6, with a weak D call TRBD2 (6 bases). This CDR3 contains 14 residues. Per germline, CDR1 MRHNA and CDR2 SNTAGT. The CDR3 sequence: CASSNSGGSNGLTF. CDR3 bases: TGTGCCAGCAGTAACAGCGGAGGGTCCAACGGCCTGACTTTC.

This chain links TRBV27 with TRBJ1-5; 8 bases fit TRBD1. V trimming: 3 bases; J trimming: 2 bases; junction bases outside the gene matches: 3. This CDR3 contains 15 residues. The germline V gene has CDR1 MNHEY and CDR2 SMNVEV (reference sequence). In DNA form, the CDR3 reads TGTGCCAGCAGTTTGTTGGGACAGGGCAATCAGCCCCAGCATTTT. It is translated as CASSLLGQGNQPQHF.

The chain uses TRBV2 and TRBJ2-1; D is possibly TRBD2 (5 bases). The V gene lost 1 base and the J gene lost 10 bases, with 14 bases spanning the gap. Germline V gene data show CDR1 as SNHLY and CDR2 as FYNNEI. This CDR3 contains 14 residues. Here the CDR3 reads CASSEEAAGGEQFF. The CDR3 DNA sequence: TGTGCCAGCAGTGAAGAAGCGGCAGGCGGGGAGCAGTTCTTC. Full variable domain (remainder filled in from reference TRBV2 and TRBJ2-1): EPEVTQTPSHQVTQMGQEVILRCVPISNHLYFYWYRQILGQKVEFLVSFYNNEISEKSEIFDDQFSVERPDGSNFTLKIRSTKLEDSAMYFCASSEEAAGGEQFFGPGTRLTVL.